The 11 T cell receptor beta chains below were found in one sample sequenced in a study of OX40 agonist ivuxolimab in advanced cancers. Clones were sequenced by immunoSEQ multiplex PCR, and TCRdb holds only the in-frame ones, with some missing. Among more than 55,000 clones listed, 70% to 90% were seen once. The starting material was CD4+ or CD8+ T cells sorted from blood, obtained in a trial of the OX40 agonist ivuxolimab. These receptors were obtained from an adult with an advanced solid tumor such as melanoma, head and neck, liver or kidney cancer.

The chain has TRBV11-3 and TRBJ2-3; D assignment may be TRBD1 or TRBD2 (7 bases each). The CDR3 runs 15 residues. V lost 2 bases, J lost 2 bases, and 11 bases lay in between. Germline CDR1 reads SGHNT; CDR2 reads YENEEA. CDR3 DNA: TGTGCCAGCAGCTTACAGGGGGGGTTCACAGATACGCAGTATTTT. Amino acid sequence: CASSLQGGFTDTQYF.

The chain combines TRBV5-1 with TRBJ2-3, with D maybe TRBD2 (7 bases). The CDR3 loop spans 14 amino acids. The V gene's germline CDR1 is SGHRS and CDR2 YFSETQ. V lost 8 bases and J lost 3, with 16 bases in between. The CDR3 DNA sequence: TGCGCCAGTCGGGACACGGGGGGTACAGATACGCAGTATTTT. Protein sequence: CASRDTGGTDTQYF.

Written as DNA, the CDR3 is TGCGCCAGCAGCTTGGTATCAGGGTATAGGAACACCATATATTTT. It translates to CASSLVSGYRNTIYF. The chain is built from TRBV5-1 and TRBJ1-3, with a weak D call TRBD1 (5 bases). V gave up 0 bases and J gave up 7 bases, with 14 bases separating them. Germline values: CDR1 SGHRS, CDR2 YFSETQ. The CDR3 loop spans 15 amino acids.

This sequence joins TRBV4-3 and TRBJ2-7; 11 bases fit TRBD1. Germline CDR1 reads LGHNA; CDR2 reads YSLEER. The CDR3 runs to 16 residues. V was pared by 2 bases and J by 5 bases, with 8 bases of the junction left unmatched. The CDR3 coding sequence is TGCGCCAGCAGCCAAAGAGAAGGGACAGGGGGGCACGAGCAGTACTTC. Translated: CASSQREGTGGHEQYF.

CDR3 nucleotide sequence: TGTGCCAGCAGTGTCAGGGATAGCAATCAGCCCCAGCATTTT. Its protein is CASSVRDSNQPQHF. The chain is built from TRBV6-1 and TRBJ1-5; possibly TRBD1 for D (5 bases). This CDR3 is 14 amino acids long. Germline CDR1 is MNHNS and CDR2 is SASEGT. Trimming left V 4 bases short and J 0 bases short, with 7 bases between.

This clone has a single count. The genes are TRBV12-5 and TRBJ1-5; D not certain. The V end lost 1 base, the J end lost 6 bases, and 7 bases lay between the germline ends. This CDR3 contains 13 residues. Germline V CDR1 and CDR2: LGHNT, FRNRAP. The CDR3 reads CASGLGVGQPQHF. In DNA, the CDR3 is TGTGCTAGTGGTTTGGGGGTGGGTCAGCCCCAGCATTTT.

The CDR3 here is CASSERLGGGEKLFF. The CDR3 nucleotides are TGTGCCAGCAGTGAGAGACTAGGAGGAGGCGAAAAACTGTTTTTT. The J gene is TRBJ1-4, the V gene TRBV2; D remains ambiguous. The CDR3 runs to 15 residues. Looked up from germline, CDR1 is SNHLY and CDR2 is FYNNEI. Trimming left V 3 bases short and J 8 bases short, with 16 bases between.

In this sample, this clone turned up once. The chain recombines TRBV7-8 with TRBJ2-2; D is unresolved. From germline, CDR1 is SGHVS and CDR2 FQNEAQ. V dropped 3 bases and J dropped 1 base, with 9 bases sitting between them. The CDR3 is made up of 15 amino acids. The chain's CDR3 is CASSLAGWNTGELFF. The CDR3 DNA is TGTGCCAGCAGCTTGGCAGGTTGGAACACCGGGGAGCTGTTTTTT.

There are a few counts of this clone. DNA for the CDR3: TGTGCCATCAGCGCTCAGGGTGGGGAAAAACTGTTTTTT. Translated, it gives CAISAQGGEKLFF. The chain couples TRBV10-3 to TRBJ1-4; the D gene is possibly TRBD1 (5 bases). The V end lost 6 bases, the J end lost 8 bases, and 13 bases lay between the germline ends. Germline-derived CDR1 and CDR2 are ENHRY and SYGVKD. This CDR3 region has 13 residues.

This chain links TRBV27 with TRBJ1-4; 12 bases are shared with TRBD1. The germline V gene encodes CDR1 MNHEY and CDR2 SMNVEV (reference sequence). This CDR3 is 16 amino acids long. J gave up 8 bases and V 0 bases, and 4 bases lay outside the gene matches. CDR3: CASSLSGTGGWEKLFF. CDR3 sequence (DNA): TGTGCCAGCAGTTTATCGGGGACAGGGGGCTGGGAAAAACTGTTTTTT. Full variable domain (rest looked up from reference TRBV27 and TRBJ1-4): EAQVTQNPRYLITVTGKKLTVTCSQNMNHEYMSWYRQDPGLGLRQIYYSMNVEVTDKGDVPEGYKVSRKEKRNFPLILESPSPNQTSLYFCASSLSGTGGWEKLFFGSGTQLSVL.

The genes are TRBV7-2 and TRBJ1-2, with D perhaps matching TRBD1 (6 bases). V lost 4 bases and J 5 bases, leaving 14 bases between the germline ends. The CDR3 has 14 residues. The germline CDR1 and CDR2 sequences are SGHTA and FQGNSA. The CDR3 loop reads CASSSQGGGYGYTF. The CDR3 nucleotides read TGTGCCAGCAGCTCACAGGGCGGAGGGTATGGCTACACCTTC.